The rows below give T cell receptor beta chains drawn from one sample of a study of CD8+ T cells in alopecia areata. The method was immunoSEQ multiplex PCR; TCRdb's version includes in-frame clones alone and lacks a portion of them. The sample consists of more than 110,000 clones, 54% of them appearing once. Sequenced material: CD8+ T cells sorted from blood, taken at week 4, from a patient treated with tofacitinib. The receptors were sampled from a human donor with alopecia areata. Each CDR3 is given with its conserved first and last residue. A D gene is named only where the DNA matches it firmly. The size field is filled for only some rows; it gives once, few, many or a size class.

few	TRBV27	NA	TRBJ2-7	CASSSGSPEQYF	TGTGCCAGCAGTTCAGGATCTCCGGAGCAGTACTTC
NA	TRBV13	TRBD1	TRBJ2-2	CASSLFGQGASAGELFF	TGTGCCAGCAGCTTGTTTGGACAGGGCGCCAGTGCCGGGGAGCTGTTTTTT
NA	TRBV9	NA	TRBJ1-4	CASSVGRLGEKLFF	TGTGCCAGCAGCGTTGGAAGGCTGGGTGAAAAACTGTTTTTT
NA	TRBV30	TRBD2	TRBJ2-1	CAWSLGTSGNHEQFF	TGTGCCTGGAGCCTAGGGACTAGCGGGAACCATGAGCAGTTCTTC
NA	TRBV30	NA	TRBJ2-7	CAWSVRQSYEQYF	TGTGCCTGGAGTGTACGACAGTCCTACGAGCAGTACTTC
NA	TRBV4-1	TRBD1	TRBJ1-2	CASSQDSGQYGYTF	TGCGCCAGCAGCCAAGATTCGGGACAGTATGGCTACACCTTC
NA	TRBV30	TRBD1	TRBJ2-7	CASGTGAYEQYF	TGTGCCTCCGGGACAGGGGCCTACGAGCAGTACTTC
NA	TRBV30	TRBD1	TRBJ2-2	CAWTPGTGGWTGELFF	TGTGCCTGGACTCCAGGGACAGGGGGATGGACCGGGGAGCTGTTTTTT
few	TRBV15	TRBD1	TRBJ2-7	CATSREGTGSYEQYF	TGTGCCACCAGCAGAGAAGGGACAGGGTCCTACGAGCAGTACTTC
NA	TRBV5-4	NA	TRBJ2-7	CASSLGGSSYEQYF	TGTGCCAGCAGCTTAGGGGGGAGCTCCTACGAGCAGTACTTC
NA	TRBV5-4	NA	TRBJ1-1	CASSSDGLGAFF	TGTGCCAGCAGCTCGGACGGACTGGGAGCTTTCTTT
few	TRBV6-6	NA	TRBJ2-7	CASSYSGGPSYEQYF	TGTGCCAGCAGTTACTCAGGGGGGCCCTCCTACGAGCAGTACTTC
NA	TRBV5-4	NA	TRBJ1-1	CASSFQGLNTEAFF	TGTGCCAGCAGCTTTCAGGGCCTGAACACTGAAGCTTTCTTT
few	TRBV2	NA	TRBJ2-3	CASSRGSGGTDTQYF	TGTGCCAGCAGCAGGGGGAGCGGGGGCACAGATACGCAGTATTTT
NA	TRBV9	NA	TRBJ1-1	CASSARAPATEAFF	TGTGCCAGCAGCGCCCGGGCCCCCGCGACTGAAGCTTTCTTT
NA	TRBV7-9	TRBD1	TRBJ1-2	CASSLAGTALGYTF	TGTGCCAGCAGCTTAGCGGGGACAGCGCTCGGCTACACCTTC
NA	TRBV15	NA	TRBJ1-6	CATSRDRQVRSPLHF	TGTGCCACCAGCAGAGATCGCCAGGTTAGATCACCCCTCCACTTT
few	TRBV25-1	TRBD1	TRBJ1-3	CASSDSGTGGSNTIYF	TGTGCCAGCAGTGATTCCGGGACAGGGGGCTCAAACACCATATATTTT
NA	TRBV27	NA	TRBJ1-2	CASSDLTGRAKGYTF	TGTGCCAGTTCTGATCTGACGGGCAGGGCAAAAGGCTACACCTTC
few	TRBV18	NA	TRBJ2-3	CASSPRLGRTDTQYF	TGTGCCAGCTCACCGAGACTAGGGAGGACAGATACGCAGTATTTT
NA	TRBV6-5	TRBD2	TRBJ2-3	CASSTGLESDTQYF	TGTGCCAGCAGTACGGGACTAGAGTCAGATACGCAGTATTTT
NA	TRBV5-6	NA	TRBJ2-7	CASSLGSSYEQYF	TGTGCCAGCAGCTTGGGATCGAGCTACGAGCAGTACTTC
NA	TRBV7-9	TRBD2	TRBJ2-1	CASSRTSGEYNEQFF	TGTGCCAGCAGCCGAACTAGCGGGGAGTACAATGAGCAGTTCTTC
once	TRBV29-1	NA	TRBJ2-2	CSALGQTGELFF	TGCAGCGCCCTCGGACAAACCGGGGAGCTGTTTTTT
NA	TRBV6-6	NA	TRBJ1-2	CASRLSGEGYGYTF	TGTGCCAGCAGACTCTCAGGGGAAGGCTATGGCTACACCTTC
NA	TRBV29-1	NA	TRBJ2-7	CSVEDQADYEQYF	TGCAGCGTTGAAGATCAGGCAGACTACGAGCAGTACTTC
once	TRBV25-1	NA	TRBJ1-4	CASSDGWEKLFF	TGTGCCAGCAGTGATGGTTGGGAAAAACTGTTTTTT
NA	TRBV4-2	NA	TRBJ1-1	CASSQEEGFSERNTEAFF	TGTGCCAGCAGCCAAGAGGAAGGTTTTAGCGAGAGGAACACTGAAGCTTTCTTT
NA	TRBV27	NA	TRBJ1-2	CASSLSKDSYGYTF	TGTGCCAGCAGTTTAAGTAAGGATTCCTATGGCTACACCTTC
NA	TRBV7-6	TRBD1	TRBJ2-7	CASSLRTTGQGISEQYF	TGTGCCAGCAGCTTACGTACCACGGGACAGGGGATTTCCGAGCAGTACTTC
few	TRBV30	TRBD1	TRBJ2-1	CAWSTGTGANEQFF	TGTGCCTGGAGTACGGGGACAGGGGCAAATGAGCAGTTCTTC
once	TRBV4-3	NA	TRBJ2-7	CASSQVLIQGRTYEQYF	TGCGCCAGCAGCCAAGTCCTTATACAGGGAAGGACCTACGAGCAGTACTTC
few	TRBV29-1	NA	TRBJ1-3	CSADDGFNTIYF	TGCAGCGCTGATGATGGGTTTAACACCATATATTTT
few	TRBV7-6	TRBD1	TRBJ2-6	CASSLAPGQDPGANVLTF	TGTGCCAGCAGCTTAGCCCCCGGACAGGACCCTGGGGCCAACGTCCTGACTTTC
NA	TRBV5-1	NA	TRBJ2-7	CASSFSSLGSYEQYF	TGCGCCAGCAGCTTTTCCTCCTTGGGGTCCTACGAGCAGTACTTC
NA	TRBV6-5	NA	TRBJ2-1	CHSSPAGQFF	TGCCACAGCTCCCCGGCTGGACAGTTCTTC
NA	TRBV29-1	TRBD1	TRBJ1-1	CSVQGDGTGMGEAFF	TGCAGCGTTCAGGGGGACGGGACAGGGATGGGTGAAGCTTTCTTT
NA	TRBV5-6	TRBD1	TRBJ2-5	CASSPDRGLGQETQYF	TGTGCCAGCAGCCCAGACAGGGGATTAGGCCAAGAGACCCAGTACTTC
once	TRBV6-5	NA	TRBJ1-3	CASRTLGNTIYF	TGTGCCAGCAGGACTCTGGGAAACACCATATATTTT
NA	TRBV29-1	NA	TRBJ1-1	CSVERDTEAFF	TGCAGCGTTGAACGGGACACTGAAGCTTTCTTT
few	TRBV2	TRBD2	TRBJ2-5	CASLSGGDSRRLGQYF	TGTGCCAGCCTTAGCGGGGGGGATAGCCGCAGATTGGGCCAGTACTTC
NA	TRBV19	NA	TRBJ1-5	CASSPLQGLSQPQHF	TGTGCCAGTAGCCCTCTACAGGGTTTGAGTCAGCCCCAGCATTTT
few	TRBV11-2	TRBD1	TRBJ2-2	CASSPVAGRQGRTGELFF	TGTGCCAGCAGCCCAGTCGCCGGTAGACAGGGACGGACCGGGGAGCTGTTTTTT
NA	TRBV27	TRBD1	TRBJ2-3	CASSLDRATGTDTQYF	TGTGCCAGCAGTTTGGACAGGGCTACAGGCACAGATACGCAGTATTTT
few	TRBV2	NA	TRBJ2-5	CASSEHPGGSETQYF	TGTGCCAGCAGTGAACACCCAGGAGGGTCAGAGACCCAGTACTTC
few	TRBV27	NA	TRBJ2-3	CASSLLAMDSTDTQYF	TGTGCCAGCAGTCTCCTAGCGATGGATAGCACAGATACGCAGTATTTT
NA	TRBV6-5	NA	TRBJ1-1	CASSYGGEGTEAFF	TGTGCCAGCAGTTACGGGGGGGAGGGAACTGAAGCTTTCTTT
NA	TRBV27	TRBD1	TRBJ1-5	CASSLRQGGQPQHF	TGTGCCAGCAGTTTAAGGCAGGGGGGACAGCCCCAGCATTTT
once	TRBV4-3	NA	TRBJ2-5	CASSQDRSIAWETQYF	TGCGCCAGCAGCCAAGATCGGTCAATAGCATGGGAGACCCAGTACTTC
NA	TRBV5-1	NA	TRBJ2-2	CASSYQGDAGELFF	TGCGCCAGCAGCTACCAGGGCGATGCCGGGGAGCTGTTTTTT
NA	TRBV11-2	NA	TRBJ1-1	CASSAMNTEAFF	TGTGCCAGCAGTGCCATGAACACTGAAGCTTTCTTT
NA	TRBV11-1	NA	TRBJ2-2	CASVSSGELFF	TGTGCCAGCGTTTCCTCCGGGGAGCTGTTTTTT
NA	TRBV7-9	NA	TRBJ2-7	CASSSGVEQYF	TGTGCCAGCAGCTCGGGGGTCGAGCAGTACTTC